Below are 14 T cell receptor beta chains sequenced from a single sample in a study of T cell responses to AZD1222 COVID-19 vaccine. Method: immunoSEQ multiplex PCR; TCRdb's copy keeps in-frame clones and lacks some. The data contain around 160,000 clones, approximately 78% of them singletons. Sequenced material: peripheral blood, taken on day 0 of MenACWY control vaccination. These receptors were taken from an adult in good health.

This sequence joins TRBV6-1 and TRBJ2-2, with 8 bases fitting TRBD2. Germline V gives CDR1 MNHNS, CDR2 SASEGT. Germline trimming cut 0 bases from V and 7 bases from J; bases unmatched to any gene: 16. The length of the CDR3 is 19 residues. CDR3 nucleotide sequence: TGTGCCAGCAGTGAAGCTTTAGATTGGCGGGGGGCCCCCGTCGGGGAGCTGTTTTTT. It yields the protein CASSEALDWRGAPVGELFF.

The V and J genes are TRBV11-3 and TRBJ2-1, with 9 bases matching TRBD1. The CDR3 runs to 15 residues. Germline V gene sequence: CDR1 SGHNT, CDR2 YENEEA. V lost 4 bases, J lost 5 bases, and 6 bases stayed unmatched. The CDR3 region is CASSSGQGTNNEQFF. The CDR3 nucleotides read TGTGCCAGCAGCTCGGGACAGGGCACGAACAATGAGCAGTTCTTC. Filled out from reference TRBV11-3 and TRBJ2-1, the complete variable domain reads EAGVVQSPRYKIIEKKQPVAFWCNPISGHNTLYWYLQNLGQGPELLIRYENEEAVDDSQLPKDRFSAERLKGVDSTLKIQPAELGDSAVYLCASSSGQGTNNEQFFGPGTRLTVL.

This clone was seen a handful of times. V usage is TRBV10-1 and J usage is TRBJ2-1, with 7 bases matching TRBD2. The germline CDR1 and CDR2 sequences are WNHNN and SYGVQD (reference sequence). The CDR3 totals 14 residues. After removal of 3 bases from V and 9 bases from J, the junction contained 8 bases not matched to a gene. The CDR3 here is CASSDGGGSGEQFF. CDR3 in DNA: TGCGCCAGCAGTGATGGCGGGGGTTCAGGTGAGCAGTTCTTC.

The chain uses TRBV28 and TRBJ1-2; possibly TRBD1 for D (5 bases). Germline loops: CDR1 MDHEN, CDR2 SYDVKM. The ends were cut back, 2 bases at V and 4 bases at J, with 11 bases in the middle. The CDR3 is made up of 14 amino acids. CDR3 loop: CASSLRDVLYGYTF. CDR3 sequence (DNA): TGTGCCAGCAGTTTAAGGGACGTCCTCTATGGCTACACCTTC.

The chain couples TRBV6-2 or TRBV6-3 to TRBJ1-6; D not resolved. Trimming took 5 bases from V and 10 from J, leaving 15 bases between them. The CDR3 is made up of 14 amino acids. Germline V gene sequence: CDR1 MNHEY, CDR2 SVGEGT. CDR3: CASSTETPRSPLHF. The CDR3, as DNA: TGTGCCAGCAGTACCGAGACACCCCGCTCACCCCTCCACTTT.

The chain carries TRBV18 and TRBJ2-2, with D perhaps matching TRBD1 (5 bases). Looked up from germline, CDR1 is KGHSH and CDR2 is LQKENI. V shed 5 bases and J shed 2 bases, with 12 bases lying between them. The CDR3 runs to 15 residues. CDR3 sequence (DNA): TGTGCCAGCTCAACAGGTTTCAAAAACACCGGGGAGCTGTTTTTT. This gives the protein CASSTGFKNTGELFF.

This clone was recorded once. The chain employs TRBV2 and TRBJ1-1, with a possible D match to TRBD1 (5 bases). Germline assignment: CDR1 SNHLY and CDR2 FYNNEI. CDR3 length: 16 amino acids. V shed 3 bases and J shed 6 bases, with 20 bases lying between them. CDR3 nucleotide sequence: TGTGCCAGCAGTGAGACGTCGCGGGGGTCATTCCCTGAAGCTTTCTTT. It yields the protein CASSETSRGSFPEAFF.

The chain links TRBV7-3 to TRBJ2-7, with unresolved D. The V end lost 6 bases, the J end lost 5 bases, and 20 bases lay between the germline ends. CDR1 and CDR2 (germline): SGHTA, FQGTGA. This CDR3 is 15 amino acids long. In nucleotides, the CDR3 is TGTGCCAGCAGAGCCCGACGGGTCGCCGCCGACGAGCAGTACTTC. This codes for CASRARRVAADEQYF.

Only a few counts were recorded for this clone. The sample has other DNA sequences that encode this CDR3 too. CDR3 protein: CASSLVVGRDTEAFF. In DNA, the CDR3 is TGCGCCAGCAGCTTGGTGGTCGGGAGGGACACTGAAGCTTTCTTT. The V and J genes are TRBV5-1 and TRBJ1-1; no definite D call. This CDR3 has 15 amino acids. Germline CDR1 SGHRS, CDR2 YFSETQ. The V end lost 0 bases, the J end lost 3 bases, and 12 bases lay between the germline ends.

This rearrangement joins TRBV5-4 to TRBJ2-5, with D possibly matching TRBD2 (5 bases). V was trimmed by 4 bases and J by 3 bases, leaving 10 bases between them. The CDR3 is 13 residues long. Germline loops: CDR1 SGHNT, CDR2 YYREEE (reference sequence). CDR3 loop: CASSKLDEETQYF. The DNA of the CDR3 is TGTGCCAGCAGCAAACTAGATGAAGAGACCCAGTACTTC.

Written as DNA, the CDR3 is TGTGCCAGCAGCCAAGATAGGGCGACAGAGAGCTATGGCTACACCTTC. Protein: CASSQDRATESYGYTF. The chain employs TRBV4-2 and TRBJ1-2; the D gene is possibly TRBD1 (5 bases). The germline gives CDR1 LGHNA, CDR2 YNFKEQ. V was clipped by 0 bases and J by 4 bases, with 15 bases between them. The CDR3 is made up of 16 amino acids.

This clone came up once. The rearrangement links TRBV5-8 to TRBJ1-5; D might be TRBD1 (6 bases). V was trimmed by 3 bases and J by 3 bases, leaving 16 bases between them. The CDR3 runs to 16 residues. The germline gives CDR1 SGHTS, CDR2 YDEGEE. The CDR3 loop reads CASSSGRLGANQPQHF. Written as DNA, the CDR3 is TGTGCCAGCAGCTCTGGCCGTTTGGGGGCCAATCAGCCCCAGCATTTT.

J is TRBJ1-2 and V is TRBV19; the D gene is possibly TRBD1 (5 bases). The CDR3 has 13 amino acids. The germline gives CDR1 LNHDA, CDR2 SQIVND (reference sequence). V gave up 5 bases and J gave up 5 bases, with 12 bases separating them. DNA for the CDR3: TGTGCCAGTAGTCCGGAGGGGATATATGGCTACACCTTC. Amino acid sequence: CASSPEGIYGYTF.

V gene TRBV28 combines with J gene TRBJ1-5; 8 positions agree with TRBD1. The CDR3 runs 14 residues. V was pared by 8 bases and J by 5 bases, with 8 bases of the junction left unmatched. Germline-derived CDR1 and CDR2 are MDHEN and SYDVKM. CDR3 amino acids: CASLRDRLDQPQHF. The CDR3 nucleotides read TGTGCCAGCCTCCGGGACAGGCTCGATCAGCCCCAGCATTTT.